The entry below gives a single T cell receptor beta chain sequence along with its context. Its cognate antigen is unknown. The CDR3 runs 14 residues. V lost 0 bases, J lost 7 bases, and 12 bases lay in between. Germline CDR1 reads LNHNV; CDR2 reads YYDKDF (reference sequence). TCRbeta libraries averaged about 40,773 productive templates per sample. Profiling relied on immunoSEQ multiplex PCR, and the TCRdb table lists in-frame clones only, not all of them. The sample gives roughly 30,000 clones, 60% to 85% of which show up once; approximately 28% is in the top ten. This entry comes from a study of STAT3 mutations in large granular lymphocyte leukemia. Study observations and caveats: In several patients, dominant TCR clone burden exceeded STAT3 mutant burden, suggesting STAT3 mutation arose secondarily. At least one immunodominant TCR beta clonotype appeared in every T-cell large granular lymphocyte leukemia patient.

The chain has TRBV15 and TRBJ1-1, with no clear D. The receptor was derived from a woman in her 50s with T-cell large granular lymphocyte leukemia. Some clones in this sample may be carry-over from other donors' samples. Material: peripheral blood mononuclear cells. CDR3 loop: CATSRDWWGDEAFF. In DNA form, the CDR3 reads TGTGCCACCAGCAGAGATTGGTGGGGTGATGAAGCTTTCTTT.